The source of this TCR beta chain is a study of Ad26.COV2.S vaccination and SARS-CoV-2 variants. Study conclusions and caveats: Post-vaccination breadth of spike-specific CD8+ and CD4+ T cell responses was reportedly substantial. The TCR breadth and depth analyses may have understated or missed part of the total T cell responses.

Trimming cost V 4 bases and J 0 bases; bases outside gene matches: 2. The CDR3 runs 15 residues. Germline V gives CDR1 LGHNA, CDR2 YSLEER. On this clone itself: Antigen unknown.

Indicated treatment: 19 received Ad26.COV2.S at low or high dose, single or two shots; about 5 received placebo; per-sample allocation not given. Specimen acquisition occurred on day 63 following the initial vaccine or placebo injection. Boston provided a donor who was an adult aged 18-55 years. An Ad26 vector carrying the Wuhan-strain SARS-CoV-2 spike served as the vaccine. The data were produced by immunoSEQ multiplex PCR, yet TCRdb's version contains in-frame clones alone and is incomplete. The table includes fewer than 500,000 clones, 90% detected once. This receptor was taken from a person between 18 and 65 years old who received the Ad26.COV2.S COVID-19 vaccine or a placebo. The chain uses TRBV4-3 and TRBJ2-3; 9 positions match TRBD2. Sequencing used peripheral blood, obtained in a trial of Ad26.COV2.S vaccine versus placebo. CDR3 protein: CASSPTSGSTDTQYF. The CDR3 DNA reads TGCGCCAGCAGCCCTACTAGCGGGAGCACAGATACGCAGTATTTT.